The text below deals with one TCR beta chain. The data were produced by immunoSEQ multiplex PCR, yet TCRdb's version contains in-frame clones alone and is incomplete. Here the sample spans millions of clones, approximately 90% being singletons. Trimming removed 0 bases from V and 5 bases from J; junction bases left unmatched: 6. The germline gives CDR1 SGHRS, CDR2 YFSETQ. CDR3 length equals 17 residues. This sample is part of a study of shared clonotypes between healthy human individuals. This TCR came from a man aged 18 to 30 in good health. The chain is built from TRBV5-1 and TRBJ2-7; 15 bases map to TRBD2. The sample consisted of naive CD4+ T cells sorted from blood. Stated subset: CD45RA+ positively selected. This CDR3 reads CASSLAWTSGRGHEQYF. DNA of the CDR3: TGCGCCAGCAGCTTGGCTTGGACTAGCGGGAGGGGCCACGAGCAGTACTTC. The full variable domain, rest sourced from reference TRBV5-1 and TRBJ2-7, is KAGVTQTPRYLIKTRGQQVTLSCSPISGHRSVSWYQQTPGQGLQFLFEYFSETQRNKGNFPGRFSGRQFSNSRSEMNVSTLELGDSALYLCASSLAWTSGRGHEQYFGPGTRLTVT.